Listed here is a single T cell receptor beta chain. This specimen belongs to a study of blood T cell repertoires in COVID-19. Study at large: COVID-19 samples, acute and convalescent, were from the United States, Italy and Spain. The analysed material was cDNA or gDNA that came from T cells, B-cell-depleted T cells, or PBMCs.

TCRdb's copy holds only in-frame clones and misses some; the assay was immunoSEQ multiplex PCR. The sample has 150,000 or so clones, approximately 90% seen once. Germline lookup yields CDR1 KGHSH and CDR2 LQKENI. The CDR3 totals 14 residues. V lost 6 bases, J lost 7 bases, and 16 bases lay in between. The J gene is TRBJ1-5, the V gene TRBV18; perhaps TRBD1 as D (6 bases). The origin of this receptor is a man in his late teens or twenties with acute or convalescent COVID-19. Sequenced input: peripheral blood. CDR3 protein: CASSIGKGVQPQHF. In DNA, the CDR3 is TGTGCCAGCTCCATAGGTAAGGGGGTCCAGCCCCAGCATTTT.